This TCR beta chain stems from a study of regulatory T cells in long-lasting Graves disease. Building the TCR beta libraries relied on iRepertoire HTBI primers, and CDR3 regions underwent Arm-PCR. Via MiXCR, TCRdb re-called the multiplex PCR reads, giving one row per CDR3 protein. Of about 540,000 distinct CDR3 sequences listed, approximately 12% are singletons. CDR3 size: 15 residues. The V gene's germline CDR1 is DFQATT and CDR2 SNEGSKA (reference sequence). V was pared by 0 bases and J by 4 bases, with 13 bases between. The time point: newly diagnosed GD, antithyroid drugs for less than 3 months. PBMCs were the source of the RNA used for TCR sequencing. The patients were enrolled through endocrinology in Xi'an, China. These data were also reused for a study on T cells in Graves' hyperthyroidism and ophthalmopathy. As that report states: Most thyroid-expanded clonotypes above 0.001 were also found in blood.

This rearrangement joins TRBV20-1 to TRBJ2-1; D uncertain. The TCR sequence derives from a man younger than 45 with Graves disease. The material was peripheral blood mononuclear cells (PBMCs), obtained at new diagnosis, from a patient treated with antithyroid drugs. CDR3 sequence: CSARDPTPTYNEQFF. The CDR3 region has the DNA TGCAGTGCTAGAGATCCCACCCCGACTTACAATGAGCAGTTCTTC.